Following are 4 T cell receptor beta chains from one sample sequenced in a study of technical replicates of blood from several donors (dated by TCRdb to the late 2010s). Receptors were amplified or captured by the immunoSEQ multiplex PCR assay. TCRdb's version of the immuneACCESS table is confined to in-frame rearrangements and falls short of the full clone set. An unresolved V gene accounts for under half of the shortfall where checked; the remainder is of unknown origin. The sample has 65,000 to 90,000 clones on record, 93% of them singletons. Roughly 0.26% of the sample lies in the top ten. Sequencing was done on a sample of T cells isolated from PBMCs. Receptor source: a human donor in good health.

This chain uses TRBV6-5 with TRBJ1-1, with 7 bases fitting TRBD1. V shed 2 bases, J shed 0 bases, and the junction held 3 bases outside the gene matches. This CDR3 has 15 amino acids. Per the germline V gene, CDR1 is MNHEY and CDR2 is SVGAGI. The chain's CDR3 is CASSYRDSMNTEAFF. The CDR3 DNA reads TGTGCCAGCAGTTACAGGGACAGCATGAACACTGAAGCTTTCTTT.

The count of this clone is one. J is TRBJ2-3 and V is TRBV9, with 7 bases that match TRBD1. Losses at the gene ends were 4 bases for V and 1 base for J; bases not matched to a gene: 9. This CDR3 region has 16 residues. Looked up from germline, CDR1 is SGDLS and CDR2 is YYNGEE. The CDR3: CASSPWTGLGTDTQYF. The CDR3 DNA is TGTGCCAGCAGCCCCTGGACAGGATTGGGCACAGATACGCAGTATTTT.

This chain uses TRBV5-4 with TRBJ1-1; D remains ambiguous. Trimming took off 2 bases at V and 4 bases at J, with 9 bases between the two ends. CDR3 length: 13 amino acids. In germline, CDR1 is SGHNT, CDR2 YYREEE (reference sequence). CDR3 protein: CASSFPAATEAFF. CDR3 bases: TGTGCCAGCAGCTTTCCCGCGGCCACTGAAGCTTTCTTT.

The chain employs TRBV19 and TRBJ1-1; D is perhaps TRBD1 (5 bases). The CDR3 runs 13 residues. V gave up 6 bases and J gave up 5 bases, with 13 bases separating them. In germline, CDR1 is LNHDA, CDR2 SQIVND (reference sequence). The CDR3 sequence is CASRLAGVTEAFF. Written as DNA, the CDR3 is TGTGCCAGTAGATTAGCGGGGGTAACTGAAGCTTTCTTT.